This T cell receptor beta chain was identified during a study of blood T cell repertoires in COVID-19. Study at large: Some COVID-19 samples were acute and others convalescent; all came from the United States, Italy and Spain. Sources were T cells, B-cell-depleted T cells, or PBMCs; the material itself was cDNA or gDNA.

This CDR3 has 14 residues. The germline CDR1 and CDR2 sequences are KGHSH and LQKENI. V dropped 1 base and J dropped 2 bases, with 8 bases sitting between them. The table lists this clone with a few counts. As processed by the authors: Counts of nucleated cells, estimated from reference gene primer amplification, were obtained. The repertoire was sequenced with immunoSEQ multiplex PCR; TCRdb's copy has only in-frame clones and lacks some. That table is the source of V, J and clone size, and D and trimming were worked out from the DNA. The sample records roughly 100,000 clones, around 82% being singletons.

The rearrangement uses TRBV18 and TRBJ1-1, with D unclear. The sequence was obtained from a man aged 55 to 69 with acute or convalescent COVID-19. Sequenced material: peripheral blood. CDR3 protein: CASSPLEKNTEAFF. DNA for the CDR3: TGTGCCAGCTCACCACTGGAGAAAAACACTGAAGCTTTCTTT.